This record looks at one T cell receptor (beta chain) sequence and its context. Sequencing was performed with immunoSEQ multiplex PCR; in TCRdb, only in-frame clones are kept and a portion is missing. This repertoire shows 80,000 to 95,000 clones, 75% to 90% found once; its top ten account for 31%. These data belong to a study of blood T cell repertoires in COVID-19. Across the whole study: Sample material is recorded as cDNA or gDNA derived from T cells, B-cell-depleted T cells, or PBMCs.

Germline V CDR1 and CDR2: LNHNV, YYDKDF (reference sequence). J lost 1 base, V lost 3 bases, and 3 bases had no gene match. The CDR3 spans 16 residues. The sequenced material came from peripheral blood. The clonotype was recovered from a woman aged 80 or over with active or convalescent COVID-19. V is TRBV15 and J is TRBJ2-3, with 11 bases identical to TRBD2. The CDR3 region is CATSSSGLAGTDTQYF. The CDR3 region has the DNA TGTGCCACCAGCAGCTCGGGACTAGCGGGCACAGATACGCAGTATTTT.